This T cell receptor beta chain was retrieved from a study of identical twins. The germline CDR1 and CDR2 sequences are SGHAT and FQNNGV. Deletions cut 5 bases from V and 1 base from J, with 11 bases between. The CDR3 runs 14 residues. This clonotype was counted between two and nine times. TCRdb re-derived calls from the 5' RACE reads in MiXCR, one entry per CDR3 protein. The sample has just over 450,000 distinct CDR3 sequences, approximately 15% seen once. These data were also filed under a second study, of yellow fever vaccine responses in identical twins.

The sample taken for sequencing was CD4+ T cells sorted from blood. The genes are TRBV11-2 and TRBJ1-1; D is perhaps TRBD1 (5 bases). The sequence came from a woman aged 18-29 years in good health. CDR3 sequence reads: CASSPGPQNTEAFF. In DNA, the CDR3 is TGTGCCAGCAGCCCGGGACCTCAGAACACTGAAGCTTTCTTT. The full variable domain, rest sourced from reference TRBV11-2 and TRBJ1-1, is EAGVAQSPRYKIIEKRQSVAFWCNPISGHATLYWYQQILGQGPKLLIQFQNNGVVDDSQLPKDRFSAERLKGVDSTLKIQPAKLEDSAVYLCASSPGPQNTEAFFGQGTRLTVV.